These T cell receptor beta chains were read from a single sample in a study of human T cells and chemical hapten exposure. TCRdb used MiXCR to reprocess the RACE reads, holding one entry per CDR3 protein. The sample shows roughly 52,000 distinct CDR3 sequences, about a tenth of them seen only once. The material sequenced was whole blood, taken in connection with sensitization to the hapten diphenylcyclopropenone (DPC). These TCRs come from a woman aged 45-65 years with alopecia areata. Some clones in this sample may be carry-over from other donors' samples. Each CDR3 is given with its conserved first and last residue. D genes are given only for firm matches. Clone size is stated in some rows and not others, as once, few, many or a class when expanded.

V: TRBV6-6
J: TRBJ1-4
D: NA
size: many
CDR3: CASSYFLSGTPGSEKLFF
DNA: TGTGCCAGCAGTTACTTCCTTTCTGGGACGCCCGGATCAGAAAAACTGTTTTTT

V: TRBV2
J: TRBJ1-6
D: TRBD1
size: NA
CDR3: CASSETRDRAIF
DNA: TGTGCCAGCAGTGAGACCCGGGACAGGGCGATCTTT

V: TRBV4-3
J: TRBJ1-2
D: TRBD1
size: NA
CDR3: CASSKGQGATYGYTF
DNA: TGCGCCAGCAGCAAGGGGCAGGGGGCGACTTATGGCTACACCTTC

V: TRBV7-2
J: TRBJ2-5
D: TRBD2
size: NA
CDR3: CASSFGSGRAQETQYF
DNA: TGTGCCAGCAGCTTTGGTAGCGGGAGGGCTCAGGAGACCCAGTACTTC

V: TRBV7-9
J: TRBJ2-7
D: NA
size: NA
CDR3: CASSPPPGVTSSYEQYF
DNA: TGTGCCAGCAGCCCCCCCCCAGGGGTCACGAGCTCCTACGAGCAGTACTTC

V: TRBV20-1
J: TRBJ1-6
D: NA
size: few
CDR3: CSAPPPTEPNSPLHF
DNA: TGCAGTGCTCCTCCCCCGACCGAACCAAATTCACCCCTCCACTTT

V: TRBV20-1
J: TRBJ1-6
D: NA
size: many
CDR3: CSARDLRGQLNSPLHF
DNA: TGCAGTGCTAGAGATCTTAGAGGGCAGTTAAATTCACCCCTCCACTTT

V: TRBV5-1
J: TRBJ2-7
D: NA
size: few
CDR3: CASSPGDSVLGEQYF
DNA: TGCGCCAGCAGCCCGGGGGATTCGGTCCTCGGCGAGCAGTACTTC

V: TRBV24-1
J: TRBJ2-2
D: TRBD2
size: NA
CDR3: CATSDLASGSEAGELFF
DNA: TGTGCCACCAGTGATTTAGCTAGCGGGAGTGAGGCCGGGGAGCTGTTTTTT

V: TRBV7-9
J: TRBJ2-2
D: NA
size: NA
CDR3: CASRLPGAGITGELFF
DNA: TGTGCCAGCAGGCTCCCCGGGGCAGGGATTACCGGGGAGCTGTTTTTT

V: TRBV11-2
J: TRBJ2-3
D: NA
size: NA
CDR3: CASSLDPAGTRTDTQYF
DNA: TGTGCCAGCAGCTTAGATCCGGCGGGGACCCGCACAGATACGCAGTATTTT

V: TRBV29-1
J: TRBJ2-3
D: NA
size: NA
CDR3: CSVEVASDTQYF
DNA: TGCAGCGTTGAAGTGGCGTCAGATACGCAGTATTTT

V: TRBV3-1
J: TRBJ2-7
D: TRBD2
size: many
CDR3: CASGESGSRYEQYF
DNA: TGTGCCAGCGGGGAGAGCGGGAGTCGGTACGAGCAGTACTTC

V: TRBV28
J: TRBJ1-6
D: NA
size: NA
CDR3: CASSSTGYRSPLHF
DNA: TGTGCCAGCAGCTCGACGGGGTATAGATCACCCCTCCACTTT

V: TRBV5-1
J: TRBJ2-2
D: TRBD2
size: NA
CDR3: CASSLTSGVNTGELFF
DNA: TGCGCCAGCAGCTTGACTAGCGGGGTGAACACCGGGGAGCTGTTTTTT

V: TRBV2
J: TRBJ2-1
D: NA
size: NA
CDR3: CASRDAYNEQFF
DNA: TGTGCCAGCAGGGACGCCTACAATGAGCAGTTCTTC

V: TRBV5-6
J: TRBJ2-3
D: NA
size: many
CDR3: CASSRPVGKDTQYF
DNA: TGTGCCAGCAGCCGCCCTGTTGGGAAAGATACGCAGTATTTT

V: TRBV6-5
J: TRBJ2-6
D: NA
size: many
CDR3: CASSYGGTGANVLTF
DNA: TGTGCCAGCAGTTATGGGGGTACGGGGGCCAACGTCCTGACTTTC

V: TRBV18
J: TRBJ2-5
D: NA
size: many
CDR3: CASSPPNGEETQYF
DNA: TGTGCCAGCTCACCACCGAACGGAGAAGAGACCCAGTACTTC

V: TRBV2
J: TRBJ2-5
D: NA
size: few
CDR3: CASLWRIQETQYF
DNA: TGTGCCAGCCTCTGGCGGATACAAGAGACCCAGTACTTC

V: TRBV4-3
J: TRBJ1-4
D: TRBD1
size: many
CDR3: CASSQGDRGINEKLFF
DNA: TGCGCCAGCAGCCAAGGGGACAGGGGCATAAATGAAAAACTGTTTTTT

V: TRBV7-2
J: TRBJ2-3
D: NA
size: many
CDR3: CASRREGERQYF
DNA: TGTGCCAGCAGAAGAGAGGGGGAGAGACAGTATTTT

V: TRBV18
J: TRBJ2-7
D: NA
size: NA
CDR3: CASSPPPASYEQYF
DNA: TGTGCCAGCTCACCCCCACCGGCCTCCTACGAGCAGTACTTC

V: TRBV12-3/TRBV12-4
J: TRBJ2-7
D: TRBD1
size: many
CDR3: CASSLGTGDWEQYF
DNA: TGTGCCAGCAGTTTGGGGACAGGGGATTGGGAGCAGTACTTC

V: TRBV14
J: TRBJ2-3
D: NA
size: few
CDR3: CASSQTIVDTQYF
DNA: TGTGCCAGCAGCCAAACGATCGTCGATACGCAGTATTTT

V: TRBV12-3/TRBV12-4
J: TRBJ1-6
D: NA
size: NA
CDR3: CASSTGNSPLHF
DNA: TGTGCCAGCAGCACAGGGAACTCACCCCTCCACTTT

V: TRBV5-1
J: TRBJ1-1
D: NA
size: few
CDR3: CASSENTEAFF
DNA: TGCGCCAGCAGCGAGAACACTGAAGCTTTCTTT

V: TRBV20-1
J: TRBJ2-6
D: NA
size: few
CDR3: CSARQLSGANVLTF
DNA: TGCAGTGCTAGACAGCTCTCTGGGGCCAACGTCCTGACTTTC

V: TRBV18
J: TRBJ2-1
D: NA
size: many
CDR3: CASSPPAQQTGEFF
DNA: TGTGCCAGCTCACCACCGGCCCAGCAAACGGGAGAGTTCTTC

V: TRBV29-1
J: TRBJ2-1
D: NA
size: NA
CDR3: CSVADGNEQFF
DNA: TGCAGCGTTGCAGACGGTAATGAGCAGTTCTTC

V: TRBV7-2
J: TRBJ2-1
D: NA
size: NA
CDR3: CASSSPPYPGEQFF
DNA: TGTGCCAGCAGCTCCCCGCCTTATCCAGGGGAGCAGTTCTTC

V: TRBV6-2/TRBV6-3
J: TRBJ2-1
D: TRBD1
size: NA
CDR3: CASSYSLTGKYYNEQFF
DNA: TGTGCCAGCAGTTACTCCCTGACAGGGAAGTATTACAATGAGCAGTTCTTC

V: TRBV4-1
J: TRBJ1-4
D: TRBD1
size: many
CDR3: CASSPPKRWTGGEKLFF
DNA: TGCGCCAGCAGCCCCCCAAAGAGGTGGACAGGGGGTGAAAAACTGTTTTTT

V: TRBV20-1
J: TRBJ1-4
D: TRBD1
size: NA
CDR3: CSARAQGANEKLFF
DNA: TGCAGTGCTAGAGCCCAGGGGGCGAATGAAAAACTGTTTTTT

V: TRBV7-2
J: TRBJ2-3
D: NA
size: few
CDR3: CASSLGTPRTDTQYF
DNA: TGTGCCAGCAGCCTCGGGACGCCACGCACAGATACGCAGTATTTT

V: TRBV12-3/TRBV12-4
J: TRBJ2-5
D: TRBD2
size: many
CDR3: CASSLQTSGRQTQYF
DNA: TGTGCCAGCAGCCTTCAGACTAGCGGGAGACAGACCCAGTACTTC

V: TRBV18
J: TRBJ1-1
D: TRBD1
size: many
CDR3: CASSPPGQGGTNTEAFF
DNA: TGTGCCAGCTCACCTCCCGGACAGGGGGGGACAAACACTGAAGCTTTCTTT

V: TRBV29-1
J: TRBJ1-4
D: NA
size: many
CDR3: CSVVKGANEKLFF
DNA: TGCAGCGTTGTAAAAGGGGCTAATGAAAAACTGTTTTTT

V: TRBV11-2
J: TRBJ1-3
D: NA
size: once
CDR3: CASSFHTGNTIYF
DNA: TGTGCCAGCAGCTTTCATACTGGAAACACCATATATTTT

V: TRBV13
J: TRBJ1-1
D: NA
size: many
CDR3: CASSDQTEAFF
DNA: TGTGCCAGCAGCGACCAGACAGAAGCTTTCTTT